This T cell receptor (beta chain) was found in a study of OX40 agonist ivuxolimab in advanced cancers. Trimming removed 7 bases from V and 3 bases from J, with 12 bases in between. This CDR3 spans 12 amino acids. Per the germline V gene, CDR1 is SQVTM and CDR2 is ANQGSEA. Sequencing used immunoSEQ multiplex PCR; TCRdb keeps in-frame clones, though not all of them. The data show about 91,000 clones, approximately 81% seen once. The chain couples TRBV29-1 to TRBJ2-5; the D gene is possibly TRBD1 (6 bases). This specimen was CD4+ or CD8+ T cells sorted from blood, taken in a trial of the OX40 agonist ivuxolimab. This clonotype was sampled from an adult with an advanced solid tumor such as melanoma, head and neck, liver or kidney cancer. CDR3 sequence reads: CSAYRAEETQYF. The CDR3 bases are TGCAGCGCCTACAGGGCGGAAGAGACCCAGTACTTC.